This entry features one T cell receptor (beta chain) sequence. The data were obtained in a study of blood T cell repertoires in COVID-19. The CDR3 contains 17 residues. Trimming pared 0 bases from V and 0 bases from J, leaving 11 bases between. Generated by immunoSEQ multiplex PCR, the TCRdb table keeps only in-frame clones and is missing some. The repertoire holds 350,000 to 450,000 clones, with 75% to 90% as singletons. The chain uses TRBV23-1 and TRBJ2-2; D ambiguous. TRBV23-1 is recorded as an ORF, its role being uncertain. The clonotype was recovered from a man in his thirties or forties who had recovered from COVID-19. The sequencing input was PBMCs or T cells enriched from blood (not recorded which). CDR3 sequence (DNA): TGCGCCAGCAGTCAATCGATGGGCACTGCGAACACCGGGGAGCTGTTTTTT. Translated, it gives CASSQSMGTANTGELFF.